Listed here are 9 T cell receptor beta chains from one sample, sequenced in a study of shared clonotypes between healthy human individuals (dated by TCRdb to 2019 to 2021). CD8 naive samples consisted of CD45RO-negative cells that were positively selected for CCR7, yielding a CD45RA+CCR7+ population without TemRA cells. The library came from the immunoSEQ multiplex PCR assay. This is the immuneACCESS table as TCRdb keeps it, with only in-frame sequences that have V and J called. A part of the clones is gone; compared with another copy, unresolved V genes explain less than half, and the rest is unexplained. The sample table contains about 2.1 million clones; only one count was recorded for 93% of them. The ten largest clones add up to around 1.7% of the sample. Sequenced: naive CD8+ T cells from PBMCs. The sample's cell subset or site label is to be understood as: CD45RA+CCR7+. Source of these receptors: a man aged 18-30 years in good health. Some clones in this sample may be carry-over from other donors' samples.

The V gene is TRBV28, the J gene TRBJ2-3, with 7 bases lining up with TRBD2. Trimming took 7 bases from V and 2 from J; bases not matched to a gene: 15. This CDR3 comprises 17 residues. CDR1 and CDR2 from the germline V gene are MDHEN and SYDVKM. The CDR3 reads CASNTPKLAKHTDTQYF. The CDR3 DNA reads TGTGCCAGCAACACACCCAAACTAGCGAAACACACAGATACGCAGTATTTT.

The chain joins TRBV9 to TRBJ2-1, with 8 bases fitting TRBD1. The CDR3 spans 11 residues. Germline CDR1 and CDR2: SGDLS and YYNGEE. The trim removed 3 bases at V and 13 bases at J, leaving 3 bases unmatched. CDR3 nucleotides: TGTGCCAGCAGCGGCGACAGGGGTCAGTTCTTC. Its protein product is CASSGDRGQFF.

The gene calls are TRBV5-4 and TRBJ2-4; D is possibly TRBD1 (6 bases). V gave up 2 bases and J gave up 4 bases, with 16 bases separating them. CDR3 length: 16 amino acids. Germline lookup yields CDR1 SGHNT and CDR2 YYREEE (reference sequence). The CDR3 loop is CASSLPRDKGKNIQYF. As DNA, the CDR3 is TGTGCCAGCAGCTTACCCCGGGACAAGGGAAAAAACATTCAGTACTTC.

Of note for this clone: The same CDR3 also results from other DNA sequences found in this sample. The chain uses TRBV5-4 and TRBJ2-2; 10 bases are a match to TRBD2. CDR3 size: 16 residues. V gave up 2 bases and J gave up 0 bases; unmatched junction bases: 1. The germline V gene encodes CDR1 SGHNT and CDR2 YYREEE (reference sequence). This chain's CDR3 is CASSLGLAANTGELFF. CDR3 nucleotide sequence: TGTGCCAGCAGCTTAGGACTAGCGGCGAACACCGGGGAGCTGTTTTTT. Supplemented by reference TRBV5-4 and TRBJ2-2, the full variable domain reads ETGVTQSPTHLIKTRGQQVTLRCSSQSGHNTVSWYQQALGQGPQFIFQYYREEENGRGNFPPRFSGLQFPNYSSELNVNALELDDSALYLCASSLGLAANTGELFFGEGSRLTVL.

The sample holds one count of this clone. The chain carries TRBV7-9 and TRBJ1-5; D not certain. V was shortened by 1 base and J by 5 bases, with 6 bases between the two germline ends. This CDR3 is built from 13 residues. The germline gives CDR1 SEHNR, CDR2 FQNEAQ (reference sequence). The CDR3 coding sequence is TGTGCCAGCAGCTTAGAATGGGATCAGCCCCAGCATTTT. Protein: CASSLEWDQPQHF.

The V call is TRBV6-5, the J call TRBJ1-5; D unclear. V lost 0 bases to trimming and J lost 2 bases, with 11 bases between them. Per the germline V gene, CDR1 is MNHEY and CDR2 is SVGAGI. The CDR3 contains 16 residues. The CDR3 sequence: CASSYSGGMGNQPQHF. DNA for the CDR3: TGTGCCAGCAGTTACTCAGGAGGGATGGGCAATCAGCCCCAGCATTTT.

The genes are TRBV7-9 and TRBJ2-2; TRBD1 matches 7 bases. J was trimmed by 6 bases and V by 1 base; bases with no gene match: 2. The CDR3 sequence is 14 residues long. Germline V lookup: CDR1 SEHNR, CDR2 FQNEAQ (reference sequence). The CDR3 DNA sequence: TGTGCCAGCAGCTTAGACAGGGGAGCCGGGGAGCTGTTTTTT. This codes for CASSLDRGAGELFF.

About this clone: A much larger clone is a single base away; this may be a read error. The rearrangement uses TRBV2 and TRBJ2-7; unclear D gene. V lost 5 bases and J 2 bases, leaving 4 bases between the germline ends. Germline V lookup: CDR1 SNHLY, CDR2 FYNNEI. The CDR3 is 11 residues long. The CDR3 DNA sequence: TGTGCCAGCAGTCCCCCCTACGAGCAGTACTTC. This codes for CASSPPYEQYF.

The V call is TRBV7-8, the J call TRBJ1-5; the match to TRBD1 covers 9 bases. After removal of 2 bases from V and 1 base from J, the junction contained 9 bases not matched to a gene. CDR1 SGHVS and CDR2 FQNEAQ come from the germline V gene. This CDR3 comprises 18 residues. The CDR3 is CASSLIPGDRASNQPQHF. As DNA, the CDR3 is TGTGCCAGCAGCTTAATTCCCGGGGACAGGGCAAGCAATCAGCCCCAGCATTTT.